These T cell receptor beta chains were read from a single sample in a study of cytomegalovirus exposure and HLA in healthy donors. Measured with immunoSEQ multiplex PCR; TCRdb has only the in-frame clones, and not every one. The sample contains 78,000 or so clones, 65% to 85% of which appear only once. Sequenced sample: PBMCs. The receptors stem from a woman in her 50s in good health and CMV-seronegative. Each CDR3 is given without its conserved first and last residue.

v_call cdr3_length cdr3_aa
TRBV6-4 14 ASSEVVGTRLNEQF
TRBV6-1 12 ASSDPRGNQPQH
TRBV4-2 14 ASSEGQKDSGNTIY
TRBV6-1 11 ASSDTTGYEQY
TRBV6-5 13 ASSSLQGAYNEQF
TRBV10-3 11 AIRQGGDQPQH
TRBV19 13 ASTMAGVNTGELF
TRBV7-2 13 ASSLGGQGGYGYT
TRBV15 12 ATSISGRANEQF
TRBV23-1 13 ASSRADSSNQPQH
TRBV27 12 ASRLGQGNQPQH
TRBV19 12 ASRGGQGYQPQH
TRBV28 12 ASSFPGGRRGYT
TRBV5-1 18 ASSLPQGRTGTGGDNEQF
TRBV6-5 10 ASSQRDYEQY
TRBV5-4 13 ASSRLLGMNTEAF
TRBV2 13 ASRGGPGPSYEQY
TRBV6-4 13 ASSDGGASTDTQY
TRBV5-1 14 ASSTDRGPYNSPLH
TRBV11-2 15 ASSPTSGSDLSYEQY
TRBV30 12 AWSPLAGVDEQF
TRBV4-1 13 ASSHPRVSYNEQF
TRBV15 13 ATSRVADNTGELF
TRBV30 12 ALGQPSGANVLT
TRBV5-1 14 ASSLVGGRSYNEQF
TRBV28 13 ASRPPDRDGNEQY
TRBV25-1 14 ASSGTSPEGLYEQY
TRBV7-6 14 ASSSGQGRTNEKLF
TRBV5-1 10 ASSKDSQRRF
TRBV9 12 ASSPGQGPSTQY
TRBV25-1 11 ASRGSPNEKLF
TRBV7-3 11 ASSFQGAGELF
TRBV6-4 12 ASRQGANTGELF
TRBV5-5 12 ASRQDSKNTEAF
TRBV30 14 AWRPDIGFRGTEAF
TRBV28 13 ASSRQGERVETQY
TRBV7-9 13 ASSLDRTVGTEAF
TRBV6-4 11 ASSVREGETQY
TRBV4-1 13 ASSPGLVPYNEQF
TRBV5-1 15 ASSLVPSGKSSYEQY
TRBV19 12 ASSTGGGAYGYT
TRBV30 12 AWSGQSGANVLT
TRBV27 13 ASSLSGRLNTEAF